The source of this TCR beta chain is a study of cytomegalovirus exposure and HLA in healthy donors. Study outcomes and limitations: According to a later analysis, TCR clusters from the first cohort tended to co-occur in the 120 or so validation repertoires. Cytomegalovirus association was listed for 164 TCR beta chains.

The repertoire was sequenced with immunoSEQ multiplex PCR; TCRdb's copy has only in-frame clones and lacks some. The table lists 150,000 or so clones, roughly 90% of them singletons, with 20% to 25% in the top ten. This clone appeared a single time. The antigen is undetermined. The source is a man aged 18-30 years in good health and CMV-seropositive. The specimen sequenced was PBMCs.

This chain's CDR3 is CASSPRGGGHTDTQYF. The CDR3 DNA reads as TGCGCCAGCAGCCCCCGGGGCGGGGGGCACACAGATACGCAGTATTTT. The V gene is TRBV5-1, the J gene TRBJ2-3; 8 bases agree with TRBD2. CDR3 size: 16 residues. With V trimmed by 4 bases and J by 2 bases, 9 bases remained unmatched. Looked up from germline, CDR1 is SGHRS and CDR2 is YFSETQ.